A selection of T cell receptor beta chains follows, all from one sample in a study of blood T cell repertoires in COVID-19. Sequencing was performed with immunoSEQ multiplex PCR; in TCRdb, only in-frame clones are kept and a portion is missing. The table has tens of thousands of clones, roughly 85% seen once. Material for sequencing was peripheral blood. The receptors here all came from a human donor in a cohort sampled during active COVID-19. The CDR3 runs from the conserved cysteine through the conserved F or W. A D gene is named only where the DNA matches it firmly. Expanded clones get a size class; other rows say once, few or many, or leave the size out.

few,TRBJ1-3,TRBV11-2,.,TGTGCCGACCGGGGTTATGGAAACACCATATATTTT,CADRGYGNTIYF
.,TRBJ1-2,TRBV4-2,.,TGTGCCAGCAGCCAAGGGCCCAGGACAACTAACTATGGCTACACCTTC,CASSQGPRTTNYGYTF
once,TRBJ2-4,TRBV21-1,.,TGTGCCAGCAGCAAGTACGGACAGGGAAACATTCAGTACTTC,CASSKYGQGNIQYF
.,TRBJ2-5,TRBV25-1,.,TGTGCCAGCAGTGACGAAGAGACCCAGTACTTC,CASSDEETQYF
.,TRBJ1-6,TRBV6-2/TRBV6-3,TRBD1,TGTGCCAGCAGCGGACAGGTTAATTCACCCCTCCACTTT,CASSGQVNSPLHF
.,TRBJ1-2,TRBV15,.,TGTGCCACCAGCAGAGAAGTGGGGGCTGGCTACACCTTC,CATSREVGAGYTF
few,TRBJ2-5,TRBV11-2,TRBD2,TGTGCCAGCAGCGTAGCGGGGGGGCGCTTAGAGACCCAGTACTTC,CASSVAGGRLETQYF
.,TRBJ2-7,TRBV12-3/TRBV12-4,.,TGTGCCAGCAGTTTCCGGTACGAGCAGTACTTC,CASSFRYEQYF
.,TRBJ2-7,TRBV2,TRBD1,TGTGCCAGCAGCGGACAGGGAGAAGAAGAGCAGTACTTC,CASSGQGEEEQYF
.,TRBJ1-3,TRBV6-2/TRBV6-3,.,TGTGCCAGCAGTCTTCTCGGGAGCTCTGGAAACACCATATATTTT,CASSLLGSSGNTIYF
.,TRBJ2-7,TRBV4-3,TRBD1,TGCGCCAGCAGCCAAGAACACAGGGGTTCCGTCTACGAGCAGTACTTC,CASSQEHRGSVYEQYF
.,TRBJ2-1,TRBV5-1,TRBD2,TGCGCCAGCAGCTTGGGACAAGCGGGGCGAAACAATGAGCAGTTCTTC,CASSLGQAGRNNEQFF
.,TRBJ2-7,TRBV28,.,TGTGCCAGCAGTTTCCAACAGGGGGGGTCCTACGAGCAGTACTTC,CASSFQQGGSYEQYF
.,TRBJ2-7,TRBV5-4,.,TGTGCCAGCACCGTAGATCAGGGGAGGGGATCCTACGAGCAGTACTTC,CASTVDQGRGSYEQYF
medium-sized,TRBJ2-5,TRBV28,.,TGTGCCAGCAGCGGTTTACTAGCCCGTGGGGCCCAGTACTTC,CASSGLLARGAQYF
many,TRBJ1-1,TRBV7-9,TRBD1,TGTGCCAGCAGTCTTCAGGGGGCGATTGAAGCTTTCTTT,CASSLQGAIEAFF